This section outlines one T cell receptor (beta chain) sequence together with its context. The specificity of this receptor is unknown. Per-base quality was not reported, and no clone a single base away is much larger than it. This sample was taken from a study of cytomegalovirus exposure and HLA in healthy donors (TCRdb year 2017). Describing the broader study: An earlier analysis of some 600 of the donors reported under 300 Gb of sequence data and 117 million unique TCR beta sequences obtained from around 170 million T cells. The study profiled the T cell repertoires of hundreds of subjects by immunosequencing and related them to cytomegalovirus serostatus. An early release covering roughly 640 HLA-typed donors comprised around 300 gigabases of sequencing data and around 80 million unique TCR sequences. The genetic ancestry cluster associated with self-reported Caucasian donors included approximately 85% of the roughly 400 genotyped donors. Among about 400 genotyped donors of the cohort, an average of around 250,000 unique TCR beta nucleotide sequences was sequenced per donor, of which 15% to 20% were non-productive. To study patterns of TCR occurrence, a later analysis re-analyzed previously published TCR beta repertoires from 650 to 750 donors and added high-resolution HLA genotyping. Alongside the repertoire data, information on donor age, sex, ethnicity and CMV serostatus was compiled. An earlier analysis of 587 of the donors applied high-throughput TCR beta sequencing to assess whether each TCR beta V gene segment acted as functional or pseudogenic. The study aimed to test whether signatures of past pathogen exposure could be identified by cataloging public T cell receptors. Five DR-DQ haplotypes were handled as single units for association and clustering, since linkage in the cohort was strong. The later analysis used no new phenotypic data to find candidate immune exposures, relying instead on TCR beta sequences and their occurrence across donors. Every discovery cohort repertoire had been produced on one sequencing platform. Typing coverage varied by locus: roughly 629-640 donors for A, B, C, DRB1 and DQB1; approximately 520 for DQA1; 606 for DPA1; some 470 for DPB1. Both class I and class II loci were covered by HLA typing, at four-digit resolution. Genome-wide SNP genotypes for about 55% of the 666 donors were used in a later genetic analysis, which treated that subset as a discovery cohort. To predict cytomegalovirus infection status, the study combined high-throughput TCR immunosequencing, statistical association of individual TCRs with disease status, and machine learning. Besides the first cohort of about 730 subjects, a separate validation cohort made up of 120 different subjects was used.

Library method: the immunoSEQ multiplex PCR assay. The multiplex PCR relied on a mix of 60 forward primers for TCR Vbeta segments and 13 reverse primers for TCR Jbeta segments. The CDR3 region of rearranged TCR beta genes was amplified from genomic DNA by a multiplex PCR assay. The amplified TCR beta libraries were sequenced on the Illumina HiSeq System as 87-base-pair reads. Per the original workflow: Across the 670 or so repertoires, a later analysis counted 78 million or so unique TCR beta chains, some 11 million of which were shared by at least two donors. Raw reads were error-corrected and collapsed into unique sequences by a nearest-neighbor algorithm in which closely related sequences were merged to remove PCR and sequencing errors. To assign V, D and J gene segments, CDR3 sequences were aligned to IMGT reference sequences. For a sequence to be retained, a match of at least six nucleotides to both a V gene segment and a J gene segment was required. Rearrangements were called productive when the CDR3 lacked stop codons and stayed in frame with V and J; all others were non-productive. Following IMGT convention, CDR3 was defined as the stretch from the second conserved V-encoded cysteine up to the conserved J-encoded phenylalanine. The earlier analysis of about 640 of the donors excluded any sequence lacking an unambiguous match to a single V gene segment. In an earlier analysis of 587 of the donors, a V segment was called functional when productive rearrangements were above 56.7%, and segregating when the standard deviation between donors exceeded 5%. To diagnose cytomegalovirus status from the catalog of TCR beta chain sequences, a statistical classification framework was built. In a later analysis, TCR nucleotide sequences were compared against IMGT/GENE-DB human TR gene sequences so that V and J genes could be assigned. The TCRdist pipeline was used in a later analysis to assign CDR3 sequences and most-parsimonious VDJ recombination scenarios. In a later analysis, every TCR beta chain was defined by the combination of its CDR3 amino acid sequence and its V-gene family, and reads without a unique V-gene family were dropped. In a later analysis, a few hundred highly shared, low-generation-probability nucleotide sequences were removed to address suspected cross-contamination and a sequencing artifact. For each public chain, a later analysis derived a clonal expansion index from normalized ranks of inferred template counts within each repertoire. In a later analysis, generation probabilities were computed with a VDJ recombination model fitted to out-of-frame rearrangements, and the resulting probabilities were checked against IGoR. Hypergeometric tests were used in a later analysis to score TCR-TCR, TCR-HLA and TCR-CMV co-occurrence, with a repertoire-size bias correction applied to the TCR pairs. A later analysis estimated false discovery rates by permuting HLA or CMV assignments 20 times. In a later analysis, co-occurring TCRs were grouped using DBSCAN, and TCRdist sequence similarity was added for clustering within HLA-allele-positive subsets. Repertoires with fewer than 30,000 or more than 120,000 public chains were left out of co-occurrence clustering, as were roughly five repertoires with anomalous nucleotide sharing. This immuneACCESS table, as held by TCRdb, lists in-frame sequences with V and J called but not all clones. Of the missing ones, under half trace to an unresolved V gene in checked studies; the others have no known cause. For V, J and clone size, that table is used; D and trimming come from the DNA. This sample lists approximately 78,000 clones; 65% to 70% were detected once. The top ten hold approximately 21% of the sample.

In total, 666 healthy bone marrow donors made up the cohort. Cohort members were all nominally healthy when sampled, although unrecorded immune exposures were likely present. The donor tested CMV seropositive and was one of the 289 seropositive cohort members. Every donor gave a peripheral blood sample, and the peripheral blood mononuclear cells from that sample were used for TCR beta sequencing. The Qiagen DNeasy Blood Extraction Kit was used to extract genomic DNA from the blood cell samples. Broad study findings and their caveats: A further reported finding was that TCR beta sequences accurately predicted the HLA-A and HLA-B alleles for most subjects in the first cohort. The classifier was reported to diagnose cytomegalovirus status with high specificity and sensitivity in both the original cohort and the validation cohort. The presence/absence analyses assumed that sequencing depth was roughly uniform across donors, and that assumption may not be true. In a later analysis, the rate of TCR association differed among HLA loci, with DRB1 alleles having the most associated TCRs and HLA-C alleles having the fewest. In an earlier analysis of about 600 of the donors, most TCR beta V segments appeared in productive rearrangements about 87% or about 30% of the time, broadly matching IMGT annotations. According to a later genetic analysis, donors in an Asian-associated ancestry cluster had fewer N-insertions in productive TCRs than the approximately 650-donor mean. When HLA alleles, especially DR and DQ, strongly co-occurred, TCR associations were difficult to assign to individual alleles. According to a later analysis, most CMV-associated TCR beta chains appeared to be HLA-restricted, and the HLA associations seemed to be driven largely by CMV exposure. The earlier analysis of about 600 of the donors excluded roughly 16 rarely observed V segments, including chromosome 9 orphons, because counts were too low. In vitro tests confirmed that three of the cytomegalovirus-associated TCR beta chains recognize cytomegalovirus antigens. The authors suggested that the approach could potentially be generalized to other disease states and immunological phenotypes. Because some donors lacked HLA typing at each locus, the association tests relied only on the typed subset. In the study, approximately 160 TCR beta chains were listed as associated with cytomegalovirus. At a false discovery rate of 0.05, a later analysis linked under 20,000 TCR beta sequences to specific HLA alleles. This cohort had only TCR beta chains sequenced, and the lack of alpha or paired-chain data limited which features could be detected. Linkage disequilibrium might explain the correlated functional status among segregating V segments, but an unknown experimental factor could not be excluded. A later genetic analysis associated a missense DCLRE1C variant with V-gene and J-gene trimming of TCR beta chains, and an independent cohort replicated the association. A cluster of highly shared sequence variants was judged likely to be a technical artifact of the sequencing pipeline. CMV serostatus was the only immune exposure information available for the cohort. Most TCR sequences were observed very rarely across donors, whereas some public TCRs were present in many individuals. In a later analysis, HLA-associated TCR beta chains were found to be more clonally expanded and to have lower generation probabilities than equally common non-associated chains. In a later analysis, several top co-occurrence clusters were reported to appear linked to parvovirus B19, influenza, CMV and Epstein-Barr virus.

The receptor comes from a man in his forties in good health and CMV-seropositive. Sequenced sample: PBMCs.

In nucleotide form, the sequence is TGTGCCAGCAGCCCAAAGGGATTCCGGGACAACCGCCAAGAGACCCAGTACTTC. Translated, this is CASSPKGFRDNRQETQYF. This sequence uses TRBV7-3 and TRBJ2-5; the best D guess is TRBD1, with 6 bases matching. The CDR3 contains 18 residues, cysteine and phenylalanine counted. The DNA shown is the 54-base CDR3, in frame from base 1. The junction shows trimming of 5 bases on V and 1 base on J, plus 23 bases between the germline ends. Via the germline V gene, CDR1 is SGHTA and CDR2 FQGTGA.